This entry is about one T cell receptor beta chain. This sample stems from a study of blood T cells in healthy people across ages. It was with a sample-barcoded 5' primer and a J-beta primer mix that a second PCR of roughly 6 to 11 cycles was run. TCRdb redid the calling of the 5' RACE reads with MiXCR, one entry per CDR3 protein. The sample holds around 970,000 distinct CDR3 sequences, roughly 51% seen once. Germline V gene sequence: CDR1 SQVTM, CDR2 ANQGSEA. Between the trimmed V and J ends, which lost 7 bases and 5 bases, there was a span of 13 bases. The CDR3 runs 12 residues. This receptor was taken from a woman in her sixties in good health. The material sequenced was blood. The chain has TRBV29-1 and TRBJ2-3, with D possibly matching TRBD2 (6 bases). This chain's CDR3 is CSAGAGGDTQYF. The CDR3 DNA follows: TGCAGCGCCGGAGCGGGTGGAGATACGCAGTATTTT.